Each of the 18 T cell receptor beta chains below was sequenced from the same sample in a study of metastatic and nonmetastatic thyroid tumors. TCRdb re-analyzed the PCR reads through MiXCR. There are tens of thousands of clones in the sample; approximately 24% occur only once, and about 14% lies in the top ten. Thyroid surgery was performed in patients who had received no treatment beforehand. The sequenced sample consisted of tumor tissue. The receptor source for this set is a female donor with papillary thyroid cancer or a benign thyroid nodule (not recorded which). Some clones in this sample may be carry-over from other donors' samples.

The chain has TRBV2 and TRBJ1-4; weak D call: TRBD1 (6 bases). Trimming pared 6 bases from V and 6 bases from J, leaving 29 bases between. The CDR3 covers 19 residues. CDR1 and CDR2 from the germline V gene are SNHLY and FYNNEI. Here the CDR3 reads CASRVLHRQPTGQDEKLFF. The CDR3, as DNA: TGTGCCAGCAGAGTCCTTCACCGACAACCGACAGGTCAGGATGAAAAACTGTTTTTT.

The table lists this clone with many counts. CDR3 nucleotide sequence: TGTGCCAGCAGTTTACAGGGTAGCGGGAGGGGGAATGAGCAGTTCTTC. Translated, it gives CASSLQGSGRGNEQFF. This chain connects TRBV27 to TRBJ2-1, with 11 bases lining up with TRBD2. This CDR3 has 16 amino acids. V trimming: 2 bases; J trimming: 7 bases; junction bases outside the gene matches: 7. Germline CDR1 reads MNHEY; CDR2 reads SMNVEV (reference sequence).

This clone was seen many times. Other DNA sequences of this sample code for an identical CDR3. This chain joins TRBV20-1 and TRBJ2-5; no firm D call. The CDR3 is 15 amino acids. The V end was cut by 2 bases, the J end by 5 bases, with 18 bases between. Per germline, CDR1 DFQATT and CDR2 SNEGSKA (reference sequence). CDR3 loop: CSARPVLDPRETQYF. The DNA for the CDR3 is TGCAGTGCTAGACCGGTACTCGACCCGAGGGAGACCCAGTACTTC.

This clone turned up a few times. The rearrangement uses TRBV12-5 and TRBJ2-1, with 8 bases matching TRBD1. Per the germline V gene, CDR1 is LGHNT and CDR2 is FRNRAP. CDR3 length: 14 amino acids. After removal of 2 bases from V and 15 bases from J, the junction contained 12 bases not matched to a gene. The CDR3: CASGLPGTGSAGFF. As DNA, the CDR3 is TGTGCTAGTGGTTTGCCTGGGACAGGCTCTGCGGGGTTCTTC. The whole variable domain, remainder taken from reference TRBV12-5 and TRBJ2-1, is DARVTQTPRHKVTEMGQEVTMRCQPILGHNTVFWYRQTMMQGLELLAYFRNRAPLDDSGMPKDRFSAEMPDATLATLKIQPSEPRDSAVYFCASGLPGTGSAGFFGPGTRLTVL.

About this clone: Other DNA sequences in this specimen translate into the identical CDR3. This sequence joins TRBV12-3 or TRBV12-4 and TRBJ2-7; D uncertain. V gave up 3 bases and J gave up 1 base, with 7 bases separating them. The length of the CDR3 is 13 residues. CDR3 coding DNA: TGTGCCAGCAGTTTGCTTGAATCCTACGAGCAGTACTTC. Protein sequence: CASSLLESYEQYF.

This clone showed up just a few times. V is TRBV20-1 and J is TRBJ1-1; possibly TRBD1 for D (6 bases). This CDR3 spans 14 amino acids. Germline values: CDR1 DFQATT, CDR2 SNEGSKA (reference sequence). Trimming shortened V by 4 bases and J by 5 bases, and 17 bases separated the two germline ends. This chain's CDR3 is CSAKYPGVGTEAFF. The CDR3 region has the DNA TGCAGTGCTAAATATCCAGGGGTTGGGACTGAAGCTTTCTTT.

The V gene is TRBV7-9, the J gene TRBJ1-2, with 8 nucleotides matching TRBD1. The CDR3 has 15 residues. V shed 6 bases and J 0 bases; nucleotides not matched to a gene: 6. The V gene's germline CDR1 is SEHNR and CDR2 FQNEAQ (reference sequence). Written as DNA, the CDR3 is TGTGCCAGCAGTTTCGGACAGGGCCCTAACTATGGCTACACCTTC. This sequence encodes CASSFGQGPNYGYTF.

In its sample, this clone was seen many times. The CDR3 DNA reads as TGTGCCAGCAGCCAAGGAGGGTACGGAGCCGGGGAGCTGTTTTTT. It yields the protein CASSQGGYGAGELFF. The genes are TRBV14 and TRBJ2-2; TRBD2 is a possible D gene (5 bases). The CDR3 has 15 amino acids. Germline V gene lookup returns CDR1 SGHDN and CDR2 FVKESK. V gave up 1 base and J gave up 6 bases, with 12 bases separating them.

This clone was seen many times. The CDR3, as DNA: TGTGCCAGCAGTGAACGGGGGTATAATTCACCCCTCCACTTT. Translation: CASSERGYNSPLHF. The rearrangement uses TRBV6-4 and TRBJ1-6; tentatively, D is TRBD1 (5 bases). Germline CDR1 reads MRHNA; CDR2 reads SNTAGT. The CDR3 runs 14 residues. The V and J ends lost 3 bases and 4 bases respectively, with 7 bases between them.

Remarks on this clone: The junction shows a germline mismatch at one end, possibly a read error. The chain links TRBV18 to TRBJ1-6; no clear D. The CDR3 consists of 16 residues. Germline V lookup: CDR1 KGHSH, CDR2 LQKENI. CDR3 amino acids: CARSPTALNPNSPLHF. Here the CDR3 DNA reads TGTGCCAGATCACCTACAGCCCTTAACCCAAATTCACCCCTCCACTTT.

The V gene is TRBV20-1, the J gene TRBJ1-6; TRBD1 matches 8 bases. The CDR3 consists of 15 residues. Losses at the gene ends were 4 bases for V and 7 bases for J; bases not matched to a gene: 9. Per germline, CDR1 DFQATT and CDR2 SNEGSKA (reference sequence). The CDR3 sequence: CSATEQGVYNSPLHF. In nucleotides, the CDR3 is TGCAGTGCTACAGAACAGGGGGTATACAATTCACCCCTCCACTTT.

The table lists this clone with many counts. The chain recombines TRBV3-1 with TRBJ2-2, with 7 bases aligning to TRBD2. This CDR3 spans 17 amino acids. CDR1 and CDR2 (germline): LGHDT, YNNKEL (reference sequence). V dropped 0 bases and J dropped 7; count of bases not matched to a gene: 11. The CDR3, as DNA: TGTGCCAGCAGCCAAGATCCATTGACTAGCCGCGTCGGGGAGCTGTTTTTT. Translation gives CASSQDPLTSRVGELFF.

This clone showed up many times. The chain links TRBV6-1 to TRBJ1-2; 7 bases map to TRBD1. This CDR3 comprises 17 residues. V lost 5 bases to trimming and J lost 8 bases; unmatched junction nucleotides: 20. Germline CDR1 and CDR2: MNHNS and SASEGT. In nucleotides, the CDR3 is TGTGCCAGCAGTTCCCAGGGGGGTGTTAATCTAACTTGGGGCTACACCTTC. This codes for CASSSQGGVNLTWGYTF.

The V call is TRBV18, the J call TRBJ2-3; 9 positions agree with TRBD1. Germline V CDR1 and CDR2: KGHSH, LQKENI. V gave up 7 bases and J gave up 6 bases; unmatched junction bases: 8. The CDR3 is 14 residues long. The CDR3 sequence: CASCPGQGRDTQYF. CDR3 sequence (DNA): TGTGCCAGCTGCCCGGGACAGGGCAGGGATACGCAGTATTTT.

This clone showed up many times. This chain uses TRBV4-2 with TRBJ2-1; 14 bases map to TRBD2. The junction had 16 bases not matched to a gene; V was cut back by 5 bases and J by 7 bases. The germline V gene encodes CDR1 LGHNA and CDR2 YNFKEQ. The CDR3 has 19 amino acids. The CDR3 is CASSKHRGIRTSGRNEQFF. The CDR3 DNA is TGTGCCAGCAGCAAGCATAGGGGTATAAGGACTAGCGGGAGGAATGAGCAGTTCTTC.

In this sample, this clone turned up many times. The chain links TRBV3-1 to TRBJ1-5, with D possibly being TRBD1 (5 bases). The CDR3 is 14 amino acids. The V gene lost 0 bases and the J gene lost 6 bases, with 9 bases spanning the gap. Per the germline V gene, CDR1 is LGHDT and CDR2 is YNNKEL (reference sequence). The CDR3 here is CASSQDFGGQPQHF. In DNA, the CDR3 is TGTGCCAGCAGCCAAGATTTCGGGGGTCAGCCCCAGCATTTT.

This clone was counted at least ten times. V gene TRBV3-1 combines with J gene TRBJ2-7, with 7 bases matching TRBD2. The germline CDR1 and CDR2 sequences are LGHDT and YNNKEL (reference sequence). The CDR3 runs to 13 residues. V shed 3 bases and J 3 bases; nucleotides not matched to a gene: 2. The CDR3 protein is CASSQGGNYEQYF. The CDR3 region has the DNA TGTGCCAGCAGCCAGGGGGGGAACTACGAGCAGTACTTC.

The V gene is TRBV6-9, the J gene TRBJ2-3; D ambiguous. This CDR3 spans 11 amino acids. The V end lost 4 bases, the J end lost 6 bases, and 5 bases lay between the germline ends. Germline V gene lookup returns CDR1 MNHGY and CDR2 SVAAGI. Here the CDR3 DNA reads TGTGCCAGCAGTTTGGGGGATACGCAGTATTTT. Protein sequence: CASSLGDTQYF.